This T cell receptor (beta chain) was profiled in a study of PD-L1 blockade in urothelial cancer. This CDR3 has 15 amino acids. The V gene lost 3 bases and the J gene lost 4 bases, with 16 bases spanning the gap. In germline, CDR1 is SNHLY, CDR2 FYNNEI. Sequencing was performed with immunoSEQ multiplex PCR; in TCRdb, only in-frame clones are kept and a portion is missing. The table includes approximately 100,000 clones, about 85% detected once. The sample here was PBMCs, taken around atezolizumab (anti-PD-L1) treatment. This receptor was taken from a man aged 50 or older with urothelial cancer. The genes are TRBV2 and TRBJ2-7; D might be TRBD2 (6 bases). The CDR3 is CASSDLARENYEQYF. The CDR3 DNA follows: TGTGCCAGCAGTGACCTCGCGCGGGAAAATTACGAGCAGTACTTC.